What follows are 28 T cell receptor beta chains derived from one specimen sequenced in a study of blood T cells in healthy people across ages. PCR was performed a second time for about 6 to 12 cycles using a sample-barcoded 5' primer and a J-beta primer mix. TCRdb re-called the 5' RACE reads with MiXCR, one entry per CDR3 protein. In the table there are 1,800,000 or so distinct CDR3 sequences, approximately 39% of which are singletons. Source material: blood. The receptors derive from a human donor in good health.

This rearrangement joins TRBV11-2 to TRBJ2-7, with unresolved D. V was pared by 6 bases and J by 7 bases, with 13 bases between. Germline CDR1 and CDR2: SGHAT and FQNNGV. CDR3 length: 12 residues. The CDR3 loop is CASSDQGNEQYF. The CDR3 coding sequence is TGTGCCAGCAGTGATCAAGGCAATGAGCAGTACTTC. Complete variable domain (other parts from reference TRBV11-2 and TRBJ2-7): EAGVAQSPRYKIIEKRQSVAFWCNPISGHATLYWYQQILGQGPKLLIQFQNNGVVDDSQLPKDRFSAERLKGVDSTLKIQPAKLEDSAVYLCASSDQGNEQYFGPGTRLTVT.

CDR3 nucleotides: TGTGCCAGCAGCTTTCGCGGACCGGTAGATGAGCAGTTCTTC. This encodes CASSFRGPVDEQFF. V is TRBV5-6 and J is TRBJ2-1; no definite D call. The germline V and J ends were trimmed by 2 bases and 8 bases, with 14 bases remaining between them. Germline lookup yields CDR1 SGHDT and CDR2 YYEEEE. This CDR3 is 14 amino acids long.

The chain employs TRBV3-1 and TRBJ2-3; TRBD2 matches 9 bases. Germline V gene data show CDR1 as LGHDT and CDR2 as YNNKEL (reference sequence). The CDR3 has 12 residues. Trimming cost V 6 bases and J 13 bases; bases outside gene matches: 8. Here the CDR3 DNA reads TGTGCCAGCAGTTTAGCGGGGGCTCGCAAGTATTTT. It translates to CASSLAGARKYF.

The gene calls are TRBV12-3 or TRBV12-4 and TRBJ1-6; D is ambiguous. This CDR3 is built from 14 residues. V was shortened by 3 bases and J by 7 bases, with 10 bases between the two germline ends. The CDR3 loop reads CASSFGRRNSPLHF. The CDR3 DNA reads TGTGCCAGCAGTTTTGGGCGGCGGAATTCACCCCTCCACTTT.

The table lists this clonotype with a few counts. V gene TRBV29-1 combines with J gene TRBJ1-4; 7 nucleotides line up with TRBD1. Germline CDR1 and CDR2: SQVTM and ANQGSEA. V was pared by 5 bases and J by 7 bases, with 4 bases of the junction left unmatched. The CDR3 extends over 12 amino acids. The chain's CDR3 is CSVRGPGEKLFF. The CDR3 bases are TGCAGCGTTAGGGGGCCTGGTGAAAAACTGTTTTTT.

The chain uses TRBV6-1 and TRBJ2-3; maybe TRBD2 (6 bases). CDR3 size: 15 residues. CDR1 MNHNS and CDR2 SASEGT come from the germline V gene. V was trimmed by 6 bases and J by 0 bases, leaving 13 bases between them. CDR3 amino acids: CASSPGVISTDTQYF. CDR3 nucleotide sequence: TGTGCCAGCAGCCCGGGAGTAATCAGCACAGATACGCAGTATTTT.

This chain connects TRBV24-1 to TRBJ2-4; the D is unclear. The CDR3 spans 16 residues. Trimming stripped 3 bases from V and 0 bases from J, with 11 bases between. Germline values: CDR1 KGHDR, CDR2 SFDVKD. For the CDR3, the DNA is TGTGCCACCAGTGATGGGGTTGCTATAGCCAAAAACATTCAGTACTTC. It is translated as CATSDGVAIAKNIQYF.

As DNA, the CDR3 is TGTGCCATCAAGAGGACAGGGGAGCAGCCCCAGCATTTT. Translating gives CAIKRTGEQPQHF. V usage is TRBV10-3 and J usage is TRBJ1-5; TRBD1 aligns across 9 bases. The CDR3 has 13 residues. Per the germline V gene, CDR1 is ENHRY and CDR2 is SYGVKD. The trim removed 7 bases at V and 7 bases at J, leaving 5 bases unmatched.

CDR3 sequence: CASSELHSGANVLTF. Here the CDR3 DNA reads TGTGCCAGCAGTGAACTTCACTCTGGGGCCAACGTCCTGACTTTC. The rearrangement links TRBV2 to TRBJ2-6; D not resolved. The CDR3 is made up of 15 amino acids. Germline V gene data show CDR1 as SNHLY and CDR2 as FYNNEI. V was pared by 2 bases and J by 0 bases, with 5 bases between.

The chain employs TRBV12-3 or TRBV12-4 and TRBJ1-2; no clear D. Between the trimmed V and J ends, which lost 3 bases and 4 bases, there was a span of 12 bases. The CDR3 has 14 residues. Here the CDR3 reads CASSFLPAGYGYTF. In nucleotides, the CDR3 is TGTGCCAGCAGTTTCCTCCCGGCTGGCTATGGCTACACCTTC.

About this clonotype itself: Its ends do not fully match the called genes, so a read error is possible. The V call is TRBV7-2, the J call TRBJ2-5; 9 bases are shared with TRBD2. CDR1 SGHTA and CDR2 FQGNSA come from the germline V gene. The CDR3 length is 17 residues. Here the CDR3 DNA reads TGTGCCAGCAGCTTAGCGGGTAGCGGGGGCCTCCAAGGGACCCAGTACTTC. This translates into CASSLAGSGGLQGTQYF.

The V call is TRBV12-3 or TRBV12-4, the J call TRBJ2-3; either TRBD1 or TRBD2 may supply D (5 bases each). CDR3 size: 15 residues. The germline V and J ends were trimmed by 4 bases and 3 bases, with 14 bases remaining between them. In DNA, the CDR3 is TGTGCCAGCAGTTGGGACGCGTCCGGGACAGATACGCAGTATTTT. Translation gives CASSWDASGTDTQYF.

CDR3 amino acids: CASSLYPWTTTDTQYF. CDR3 bases: TGCGCCAGCAGCTTATACCCCTGGACAACCACAGATACGCAGTATTTT. V and J are TRBV5-1 and TRBJ2-3, with a possible D match to TRBD1 (5 bases). CDR3 size: 16 residues. Trimming pared 2 bases from V and 2 bases from J, leaving 15 bases between. Germline V gene lookup returns CDR1 SGHRS and CDR2 YFSETQ.

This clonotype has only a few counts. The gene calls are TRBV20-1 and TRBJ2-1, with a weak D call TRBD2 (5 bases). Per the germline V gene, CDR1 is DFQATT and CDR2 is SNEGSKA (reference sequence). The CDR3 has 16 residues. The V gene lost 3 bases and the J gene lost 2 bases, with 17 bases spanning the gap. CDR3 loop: CSARNDRETAYNEQFF. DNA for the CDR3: TGCAGTGCTAGGAACGACCGGGAAACCGCCTACAATGAGCAGTTCTTC.

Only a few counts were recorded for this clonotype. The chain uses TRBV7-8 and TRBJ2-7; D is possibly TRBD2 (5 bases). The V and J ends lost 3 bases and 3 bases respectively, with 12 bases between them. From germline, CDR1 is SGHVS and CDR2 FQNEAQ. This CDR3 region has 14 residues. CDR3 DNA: TGTGCCAGCAGCTTCCAACTTGGGAGCTACGAGCAGTACTTC. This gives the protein CASSFQLGSYEQYF.

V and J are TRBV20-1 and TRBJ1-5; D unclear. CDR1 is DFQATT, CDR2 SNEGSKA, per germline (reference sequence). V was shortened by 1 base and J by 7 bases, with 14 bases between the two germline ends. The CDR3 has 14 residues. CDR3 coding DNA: TGCAGTGCTAGAGCCTTAGATCCCGGGCAGCCCCAGCATTTT. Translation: CSARALDPGQPQHF.

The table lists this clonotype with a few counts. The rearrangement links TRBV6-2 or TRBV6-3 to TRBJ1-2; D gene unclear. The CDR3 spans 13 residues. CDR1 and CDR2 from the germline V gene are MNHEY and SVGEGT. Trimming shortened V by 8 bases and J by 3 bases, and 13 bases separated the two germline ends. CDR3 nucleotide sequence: TGTGCCAGCGATGAGGCCCCATACTATGGCTACACCTTC. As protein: CASDEAPYYGYTF.

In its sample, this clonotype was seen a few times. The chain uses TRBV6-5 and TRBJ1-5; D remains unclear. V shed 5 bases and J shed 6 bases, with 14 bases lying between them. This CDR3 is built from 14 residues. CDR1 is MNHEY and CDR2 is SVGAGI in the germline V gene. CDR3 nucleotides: TGTGCCAGCAGTCTCGATGGAGGGCTTCAGCCCCAGCATTTT. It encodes CASSLDGGLQPQHF.

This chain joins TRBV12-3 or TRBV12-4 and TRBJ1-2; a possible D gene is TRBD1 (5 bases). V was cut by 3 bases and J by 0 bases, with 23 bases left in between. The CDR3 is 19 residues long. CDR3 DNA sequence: TGTGCCAGCAGTTTCTCCACGGTGACAGTCGGCAAAGCTAACTATGGCTACACCTTC. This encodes CASSFSTVTVGKANYGYTF.

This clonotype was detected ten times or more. DNA of the CDR3: TGTGCCAGCTCGCTCTCCGGACAGGGGGTAAATGAGCAGTTCTTC. This sequence encodes CASSLSGQGVNEQFF. This chain uses TRBV18 with TRBJ2-1; 10 nucleotides line up with TRBD1. V shed 6 bases, J shed 7 bases, and the junction held 9 bases outside the gene matches. The CDR3 contains 15 residues. Germline CDR1 is KGHSH and CDR2 is LQKENI.

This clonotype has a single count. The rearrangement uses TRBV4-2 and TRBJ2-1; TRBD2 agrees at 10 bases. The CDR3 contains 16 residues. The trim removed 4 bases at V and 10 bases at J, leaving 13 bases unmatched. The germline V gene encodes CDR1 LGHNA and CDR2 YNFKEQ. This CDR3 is CASSPPSGGISYEQFF. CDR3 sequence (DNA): TGTGCCAGCAGCCCCCCTAGCGGGGGTATCTCTTACGAGCAGTTCTTC.

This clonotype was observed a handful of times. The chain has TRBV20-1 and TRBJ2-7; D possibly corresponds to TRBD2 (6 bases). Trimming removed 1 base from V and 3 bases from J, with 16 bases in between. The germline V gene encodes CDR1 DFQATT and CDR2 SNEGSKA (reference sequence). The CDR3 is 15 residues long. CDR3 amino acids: CSARGRDSFNYEQYF. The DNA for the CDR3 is TGCAGTGCTAGAGGCCGGGACTCCTTTAACTACGAGCAGTACTTC.

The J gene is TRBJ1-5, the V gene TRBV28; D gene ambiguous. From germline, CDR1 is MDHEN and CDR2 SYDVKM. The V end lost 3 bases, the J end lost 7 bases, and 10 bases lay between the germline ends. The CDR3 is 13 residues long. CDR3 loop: CASSFAFGQPQHF. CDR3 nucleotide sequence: TGTGCCAGCAGTTTCGCCTTTGGACAGCCCCAGCATTTT.

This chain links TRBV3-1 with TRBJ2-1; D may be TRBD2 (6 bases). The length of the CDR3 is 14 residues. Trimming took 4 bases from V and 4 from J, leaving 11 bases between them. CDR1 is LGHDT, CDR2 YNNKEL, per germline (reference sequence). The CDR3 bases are TGTGCCAGCAGCCGAGGGGACTTTTACAATGAGCAGTTCTTC. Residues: CASSRGDFYNEQFF.

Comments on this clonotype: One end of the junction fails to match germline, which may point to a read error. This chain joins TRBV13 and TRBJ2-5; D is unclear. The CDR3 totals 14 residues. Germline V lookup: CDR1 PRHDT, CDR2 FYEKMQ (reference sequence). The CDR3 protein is CASSLGQVVETQYF. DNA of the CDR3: TGTGCCAGCAGCTTAGGCCAGGTCGTGGAGACTCAGTACTTC.

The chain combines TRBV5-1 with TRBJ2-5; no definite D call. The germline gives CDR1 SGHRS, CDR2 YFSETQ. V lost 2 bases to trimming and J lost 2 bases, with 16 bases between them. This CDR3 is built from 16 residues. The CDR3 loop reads CASSFGSHNGQETQYF. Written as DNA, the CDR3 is TGCGCCAGCAGCTTTGGTTCTCATAACGGGCAAGAGACCCAGTACTTC.

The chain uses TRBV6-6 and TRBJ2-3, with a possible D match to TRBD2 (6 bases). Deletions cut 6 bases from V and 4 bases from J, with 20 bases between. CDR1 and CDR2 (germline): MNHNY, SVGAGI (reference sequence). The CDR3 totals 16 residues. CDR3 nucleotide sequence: TGTGCCAGCAGCCCATCCGGGACTGCAGACTCAGATACGCAGTATTTT. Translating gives CASSPSGTADSDTQYF.

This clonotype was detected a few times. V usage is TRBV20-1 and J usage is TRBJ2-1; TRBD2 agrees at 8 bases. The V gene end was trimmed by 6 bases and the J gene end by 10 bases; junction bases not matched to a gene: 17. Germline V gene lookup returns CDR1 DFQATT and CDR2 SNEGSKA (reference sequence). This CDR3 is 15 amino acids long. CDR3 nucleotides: TGCAGTGCGTTGGGCCGGGGGGGCGACAGTTACGAGCAGTTCTTC. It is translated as CSALGRGGDSYEQFF.